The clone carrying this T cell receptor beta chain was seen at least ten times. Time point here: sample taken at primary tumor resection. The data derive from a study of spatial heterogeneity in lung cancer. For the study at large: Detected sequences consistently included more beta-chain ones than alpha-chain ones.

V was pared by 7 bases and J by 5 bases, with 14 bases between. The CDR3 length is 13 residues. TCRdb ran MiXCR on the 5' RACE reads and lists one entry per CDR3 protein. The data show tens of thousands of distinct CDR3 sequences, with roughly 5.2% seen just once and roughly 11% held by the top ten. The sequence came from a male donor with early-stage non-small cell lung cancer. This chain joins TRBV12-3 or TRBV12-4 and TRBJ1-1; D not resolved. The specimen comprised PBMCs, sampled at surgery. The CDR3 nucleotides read TGTGCCAGCAAAATAACGGTTGGTACTGAAGCTTTCTTT. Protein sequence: CASKITVGTEAFF.